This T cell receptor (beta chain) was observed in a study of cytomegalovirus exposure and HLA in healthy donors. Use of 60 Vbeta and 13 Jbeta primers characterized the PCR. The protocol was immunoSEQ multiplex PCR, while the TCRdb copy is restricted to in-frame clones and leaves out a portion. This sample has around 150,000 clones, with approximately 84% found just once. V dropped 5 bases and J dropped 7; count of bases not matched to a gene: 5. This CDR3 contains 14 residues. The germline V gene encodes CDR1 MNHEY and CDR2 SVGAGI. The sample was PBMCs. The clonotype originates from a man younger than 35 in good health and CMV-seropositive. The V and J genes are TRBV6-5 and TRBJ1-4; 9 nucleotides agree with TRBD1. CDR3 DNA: TGTGCCAGCAGTCAGGACAGGGGTGTTGAAAAACTGTTTTTT. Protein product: CASSQDRGVEKLFF.